This T cell receptor beta chain came from a study of beta chain features in type 1 diabetes. Every isolated RNA sample was fully reverse transcribed, so sequencing captured expressed TCRB transcripts. TCRdb's copy holds only in-frame clones and misses some; the assay was immunoSEQ multiplex PCR. Here the sample spans around 160,000 clones, roughly 10% being singletons. As for this clone: The antigen is undetermined.

V lost 8 bases and J 3 bases, leaving 8 bases between the germline ends. This CDR3 comprises 11 residues. CDR1 MDHEN and CDR2 SYDVKM come from the germline V gene. Points from the study as a whole: There was a moderate but significant shortening of TCRB CDR3s in all four CD4+ subsets of Type 1 diabetes patients.

Source material: central memory CD4+ T cells from blood. The chain links TRBV28 to TRBJ2-7; D unresolved. This clonotype was obtained from a woman aged 25 to 45 with type 1 diabetes. The CDR3 sequence: CASQLYYEQYF. DNA of the CDR3: TGTGCCAGCCAACTGTACTACGAGCAGTACTTC.